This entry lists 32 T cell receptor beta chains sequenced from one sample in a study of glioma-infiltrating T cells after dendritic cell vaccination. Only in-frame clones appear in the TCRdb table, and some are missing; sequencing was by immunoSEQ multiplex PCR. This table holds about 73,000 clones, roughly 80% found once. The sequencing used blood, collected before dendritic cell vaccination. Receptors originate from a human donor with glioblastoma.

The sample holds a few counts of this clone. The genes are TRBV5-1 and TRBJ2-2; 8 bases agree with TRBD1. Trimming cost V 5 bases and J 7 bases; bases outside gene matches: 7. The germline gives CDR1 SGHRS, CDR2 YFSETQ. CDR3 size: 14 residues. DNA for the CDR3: TGCGCCAGCAGTTTACAGGGGGGAGACGGGGAGCTGTTTTTT. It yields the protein CASSLQGGDGELFF.

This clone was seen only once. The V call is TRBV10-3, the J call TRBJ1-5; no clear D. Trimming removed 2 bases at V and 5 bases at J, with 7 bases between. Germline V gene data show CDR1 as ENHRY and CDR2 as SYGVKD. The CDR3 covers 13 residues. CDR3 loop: CAISENRDQPQHF. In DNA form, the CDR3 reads TGTGCCATCAGTGAGAACCGGGATCAGCCCCAGCATTTT.

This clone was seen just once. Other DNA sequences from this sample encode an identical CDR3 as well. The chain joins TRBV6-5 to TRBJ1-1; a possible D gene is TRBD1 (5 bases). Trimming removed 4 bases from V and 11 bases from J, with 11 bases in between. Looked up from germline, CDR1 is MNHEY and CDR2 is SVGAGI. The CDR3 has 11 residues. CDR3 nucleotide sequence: TGTGCCAGCAGTTCAGGGTTTGAGGCTTTCTTT. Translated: CASSSGFEAFF.

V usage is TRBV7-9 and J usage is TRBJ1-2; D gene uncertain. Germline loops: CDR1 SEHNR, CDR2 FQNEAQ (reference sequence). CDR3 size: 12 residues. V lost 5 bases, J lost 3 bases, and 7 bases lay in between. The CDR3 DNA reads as TGTGCCAGCAGCCCCCAGGACTATGGCTACACCTTC. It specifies CASSPQDYGYTF.

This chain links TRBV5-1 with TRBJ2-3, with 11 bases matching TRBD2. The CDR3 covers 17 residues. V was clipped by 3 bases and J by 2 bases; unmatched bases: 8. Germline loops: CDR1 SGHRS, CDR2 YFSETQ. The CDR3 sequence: CASSSEGTSGYTDTQYF. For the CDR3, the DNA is TGCGCCAGCAGCTCGGAAGGGACTAGCGGATACACAGATACGCAGTATTTT.

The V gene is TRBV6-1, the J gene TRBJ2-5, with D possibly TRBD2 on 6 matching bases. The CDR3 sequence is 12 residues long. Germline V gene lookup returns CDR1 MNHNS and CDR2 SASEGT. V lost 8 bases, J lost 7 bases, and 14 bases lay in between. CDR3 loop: CASLLAGLTQYF. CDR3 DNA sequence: TGTGCCAGCCTACTAGCCGGATTGACCCAGTACTTC.

The CDR3 sequence is CSAGTGYNYGYTF. In DNA form, the CDR3 reads TGCAGCGCTGGGACAGGGTACAACTATGGCTACACCTTC. The gene calls are TRBV29-1 and TRBJ1-2, with 9 bases matching TRBD1. The V and J ends lost 7 bases and 2 bases, in that order; junction bases with no gene match: 5. This CDR3 comprises 13 residues. Germline CDR1 SQVTM, CDR2 ANQGSEA.

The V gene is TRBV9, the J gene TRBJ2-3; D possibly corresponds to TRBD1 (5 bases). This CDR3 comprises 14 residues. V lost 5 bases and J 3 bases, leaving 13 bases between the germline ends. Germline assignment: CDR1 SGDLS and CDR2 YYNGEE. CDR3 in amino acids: CASRQGGSTDTQYF. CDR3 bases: TGTGCCAGCAGGCAGGGTGGGTCGACAGATACGCAGTATTTT.

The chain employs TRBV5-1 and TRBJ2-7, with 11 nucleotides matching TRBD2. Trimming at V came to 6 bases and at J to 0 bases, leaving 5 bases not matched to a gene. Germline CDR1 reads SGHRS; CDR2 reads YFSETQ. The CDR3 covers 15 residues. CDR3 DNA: TGCGCCAGCAAATTTACTAGCGGGAGCTCCTACGAGCAGTACTTC. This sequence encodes CASKFTSGSSYEQYF. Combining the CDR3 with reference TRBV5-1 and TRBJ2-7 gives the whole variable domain KAGVTQTPRYLIKTRGQQVTLSCSPISGHRSVSWYQQTPGQGLQFLFEYFSETQRNKGNFPGRFSGRQFSNSRSEMNVSTLELGDSALYLCASKFTSGSSYEQYFGPGTRLTVT.

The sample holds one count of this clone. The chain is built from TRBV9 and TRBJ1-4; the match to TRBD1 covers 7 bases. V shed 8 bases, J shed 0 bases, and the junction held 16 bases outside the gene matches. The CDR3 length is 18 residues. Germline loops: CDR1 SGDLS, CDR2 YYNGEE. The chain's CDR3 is CARRANEGTEATNEKLFF. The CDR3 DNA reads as TGTGCCAGGAGGGCAAACGAAGGGACAGAAGCAACTAATGAAAAACTGTTTTTT.

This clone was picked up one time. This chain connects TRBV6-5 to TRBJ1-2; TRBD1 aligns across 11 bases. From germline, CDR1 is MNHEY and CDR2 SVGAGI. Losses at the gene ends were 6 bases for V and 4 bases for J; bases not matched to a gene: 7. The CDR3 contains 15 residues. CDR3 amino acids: CASSRGDRGIYGYTF. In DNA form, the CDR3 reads TGTGCCAGCAGCCGCGGGGACAGGGGGATCTATGGCTACACCTTC.

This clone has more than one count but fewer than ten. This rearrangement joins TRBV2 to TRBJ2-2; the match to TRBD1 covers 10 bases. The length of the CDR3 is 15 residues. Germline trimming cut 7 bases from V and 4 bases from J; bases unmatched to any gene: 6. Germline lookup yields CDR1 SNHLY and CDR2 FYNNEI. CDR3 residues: CASIGQGVGTGELFF. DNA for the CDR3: TGTGCCAGCATCGGACAGGGGGTTGGCACCGGGGAGCTGTTTTTT.

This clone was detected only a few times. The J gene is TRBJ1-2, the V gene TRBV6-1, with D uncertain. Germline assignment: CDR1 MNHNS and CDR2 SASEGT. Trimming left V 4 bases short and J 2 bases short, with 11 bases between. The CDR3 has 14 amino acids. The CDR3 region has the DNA TGTGCCAGCAGTGGTGGCAGTTCGAACTATGGCTACACCTTC. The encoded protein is CASSGGSSNYGYTF.

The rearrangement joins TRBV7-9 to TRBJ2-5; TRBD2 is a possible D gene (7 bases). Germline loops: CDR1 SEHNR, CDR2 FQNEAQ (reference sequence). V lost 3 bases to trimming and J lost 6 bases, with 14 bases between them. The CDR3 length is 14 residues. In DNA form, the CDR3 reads TGTGCCAGCAGCTTTACGGGGGGCCTAAAGACCCAGTACTTC. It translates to CASSFTGGLKTQYF.

The CDR3 is CASSLARDRENANTEAFF. In DNA, the CDR3 is TGCGCCAGCAGCTTGGCTCGAGACAGGGAAAACGCGAACACTGAAGCTTTCTTT. The chain carries TRBV5-1 and TRBJ1-1; the match to TRBD1 covers 7 bases. Per the germline V gene, CDR1 is SGHRS and CDR2 is YFSETQ. There are 18 residues in the CDR3. Trimming took 0 bases from V and 1 from J; bases not matched to a gene: 12. The variable domain in full, completed from reference TRBV5-1 and TRBJ1-1, reads KAGVTQTPRYLIKTRGQQVTLSCSPISGHRSVSWYQQTPGQGLQFLFEYFSETQRNKGNFPGRFSGRQFSNSRSEMNVSTLELGDSALYLCASSLARDRENANTEAFFGQGTRLTVV.

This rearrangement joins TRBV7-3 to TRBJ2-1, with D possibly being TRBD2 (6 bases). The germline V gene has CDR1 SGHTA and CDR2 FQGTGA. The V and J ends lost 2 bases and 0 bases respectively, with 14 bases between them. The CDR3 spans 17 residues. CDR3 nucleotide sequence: TGTGCCAGCAGCTTATACCCGCTAGCGAGCTCCTACAATGAGCAGTTCTTC. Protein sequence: CASSLYPLASSYNEQFF.

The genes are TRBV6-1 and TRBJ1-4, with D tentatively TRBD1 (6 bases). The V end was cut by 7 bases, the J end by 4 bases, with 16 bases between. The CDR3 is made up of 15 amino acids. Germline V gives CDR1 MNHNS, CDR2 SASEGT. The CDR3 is CASKPAGADNEKLFF. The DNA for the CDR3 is TGTGCCAGCAAACCCGCAGGGGCCGATAATGAAAAACTGTTTTTT.

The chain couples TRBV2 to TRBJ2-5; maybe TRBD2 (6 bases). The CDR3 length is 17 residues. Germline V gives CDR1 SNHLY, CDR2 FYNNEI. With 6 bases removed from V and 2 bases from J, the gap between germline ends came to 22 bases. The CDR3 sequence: CASRGWVSLAGQETQYF. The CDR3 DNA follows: TGTGCCAGCAGGGGGTGGGTTTCACTAGCAGGGCAAGAGACCCAGTACTTC.

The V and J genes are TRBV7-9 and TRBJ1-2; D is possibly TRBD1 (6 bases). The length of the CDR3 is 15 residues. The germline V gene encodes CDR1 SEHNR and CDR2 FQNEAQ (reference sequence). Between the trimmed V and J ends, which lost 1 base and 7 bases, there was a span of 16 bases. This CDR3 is CASSLERGTTSGYTF. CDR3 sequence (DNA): TGTGCCAGCAGCTTAGAAAGGGGGACAACCAGTGGCTACACCTTC.

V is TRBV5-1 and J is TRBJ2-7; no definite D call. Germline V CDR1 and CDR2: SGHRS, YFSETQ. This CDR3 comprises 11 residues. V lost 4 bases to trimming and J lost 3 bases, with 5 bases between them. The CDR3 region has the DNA TGCGCCAGCAGCGGGGACTACGAGCAGTACGTC. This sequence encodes CASSGDYEQYV.

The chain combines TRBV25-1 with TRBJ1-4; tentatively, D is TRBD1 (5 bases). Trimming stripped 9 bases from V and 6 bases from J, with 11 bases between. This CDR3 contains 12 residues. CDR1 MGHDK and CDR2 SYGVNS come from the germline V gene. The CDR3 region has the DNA TGTGCCAGTTCCAGGGCCGATGAAAAACTGTTTTTT. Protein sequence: CASSRADEKLFF.

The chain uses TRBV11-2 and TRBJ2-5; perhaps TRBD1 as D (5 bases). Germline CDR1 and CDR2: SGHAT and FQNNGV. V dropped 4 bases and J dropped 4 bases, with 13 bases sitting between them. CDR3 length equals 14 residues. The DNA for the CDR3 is TGTGCCAGCAGCTCAACAAGGGGAAGAGAGACCCAGTACTTC. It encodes CASSSTRGRETQYF.

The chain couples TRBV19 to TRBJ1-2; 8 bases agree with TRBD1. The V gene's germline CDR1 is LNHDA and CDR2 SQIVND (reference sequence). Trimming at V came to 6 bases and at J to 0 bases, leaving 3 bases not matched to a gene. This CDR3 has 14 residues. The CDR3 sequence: CASRLDRANYGYTF. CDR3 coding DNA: TGTGCCAGTAGGTTGGACAGGGCTAACTATGGCTACACCTTC.

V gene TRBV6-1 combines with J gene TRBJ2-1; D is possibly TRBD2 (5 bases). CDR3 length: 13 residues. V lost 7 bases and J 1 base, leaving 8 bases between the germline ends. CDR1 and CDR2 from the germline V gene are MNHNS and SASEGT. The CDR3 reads CASMGVSYNEQFF. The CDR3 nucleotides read TGTGCCAGCATGGGAGTTTCCTACAATGAGCAGTTCTTC.

The DNA for the CDR3 is TGCGCCAGCAGCCAAGTCGACAGGGGAAATGAGCAGTTCTTC. This gives the protein CASSQVDRGNEQFF. V usage is TRBV4-1 and J usage is TRBJ2-1; the match to TRBD1 covers 8 bases. The CDR3 contains 14 residues. The junction had 3 bases not matched to a gene; V was cut back by 1 base and J by 7 bases. The germline V gene encodes CDR1 MGHRA and CDR2 YSYEKL.

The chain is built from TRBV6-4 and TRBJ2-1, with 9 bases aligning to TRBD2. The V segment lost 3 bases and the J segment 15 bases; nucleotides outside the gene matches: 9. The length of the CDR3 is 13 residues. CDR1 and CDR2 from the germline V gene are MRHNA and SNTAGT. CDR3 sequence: CASSEAGGASLFF. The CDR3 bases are TGTGCCAGCAGTGAAGCGGGGGGTGCGAGTCTGTTCTTC.

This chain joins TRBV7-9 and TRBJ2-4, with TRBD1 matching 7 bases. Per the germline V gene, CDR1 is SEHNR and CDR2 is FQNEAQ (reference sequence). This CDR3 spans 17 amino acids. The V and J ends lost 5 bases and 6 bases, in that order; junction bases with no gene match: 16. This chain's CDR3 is CASSQPRQGKIGNIQYF. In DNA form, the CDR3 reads TGTGCCAGCAGCCAACCCCGACAGGGAAAAATCGGAAACATTCAGTACTTC.

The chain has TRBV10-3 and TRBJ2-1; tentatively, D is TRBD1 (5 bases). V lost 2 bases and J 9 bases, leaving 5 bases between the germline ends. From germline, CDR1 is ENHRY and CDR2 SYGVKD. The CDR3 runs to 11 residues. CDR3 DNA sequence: TGTGCCATCAGTGAGAGGGGTGAGCAGTTCTTC. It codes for CAISERGEQFF.

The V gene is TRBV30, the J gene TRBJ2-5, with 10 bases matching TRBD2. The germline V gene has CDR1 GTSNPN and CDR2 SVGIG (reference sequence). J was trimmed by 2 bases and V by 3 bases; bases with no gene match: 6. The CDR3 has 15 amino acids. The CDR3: CAWSVGLADQETQYF. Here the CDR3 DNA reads TGTGCCTGGAGCGTCGGACTAGCGGATCAAGAGACCCAGTACTTC.

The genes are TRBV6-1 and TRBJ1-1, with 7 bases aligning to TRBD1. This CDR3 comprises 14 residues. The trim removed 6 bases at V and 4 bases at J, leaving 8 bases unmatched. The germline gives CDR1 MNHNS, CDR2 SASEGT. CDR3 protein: CASRRGQSGTEAFF. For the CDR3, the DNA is TGTGCCAGCAGGAGGGGGCAAAGTGGCACTGAAGCTTTCTTT.

In nucleotides, the CDR3 is TGTGCCAGTAGTATCGGGACAGGGGGCGAGAGCAATCAGCCCCAGCATTTT. Protein sequence: CASSIGTGGESNQPQHF. The V and J genes are TRBV19 and TRBJ1-5; the match to TRBD1 covers 12 bases. Trimming at V came to 3 bases and at J to 1 base, leaving 4 bases not matched to a gene. The CDR3 length is 17 residues. Germline V gene data show CDR1 as LNHDA and CDR2 as SQIVND (reference sequence).

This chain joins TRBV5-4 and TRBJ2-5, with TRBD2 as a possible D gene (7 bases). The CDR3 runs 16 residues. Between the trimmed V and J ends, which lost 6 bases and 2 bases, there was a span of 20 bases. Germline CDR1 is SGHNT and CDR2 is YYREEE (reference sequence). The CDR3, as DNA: TGTGCCAGCACCTCTGAGGGCGCGGGGGCACAAGAGACCCAGTACTTC. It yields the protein CASTSEGAGAQETQYF. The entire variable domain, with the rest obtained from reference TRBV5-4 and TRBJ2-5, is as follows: ETGVTQSPTHLIKTRGQQVTLRCSSQSGHNTVSWYQQALGQGPQFIFQYYREEENGRGNFPPRFSGLQFPNYSSELNVNALELDDSALYLCASTSEGAGAQETQYFGPGTRLLVL.